These 23 T cell receptor beta chains were all obtained from the same sample, sequenced in a study of glioma-infiltrating T cells after dendritic cell vaccination. As to time point: after dendritic cell vaccination, including at tumor progression/relapse. Profiling relied on immunoSEQ multiplex PCR, and the TCRdb table lists in-frame clones only, not all of them. The sample lists 75,000 to 95,000 clones; roughly 91% were seen once. The source was blood, collected after dendritic cell vaccination. The receptors shown here come from a human donor with glioblastoma.

The chain is built from TRBV2 and TRBJ2-2; 9 bases match TRBD1. CDR3 length: 14 residues. Trimming removed 7 bases from V and 6 bases from J; junction bases left unmatched: 6. Germline lookup yields CDR1 SNHLY and CDR2 FYNNEI. Here the CDR3 reads CASIRQGDAGELFF. The CDR3 nucleotides are TGTGCCAGCATTAGACAGGGGGACGCCGGGGAGCTGTTTTTT.

This clone was counted once. The chain couples TRBV2 to TRBJ1-2; possible D gene TRBD1, 6 bases. The germline V gene has CDR1 SNHLY and CDR2 FYNNEI. This CDR3 spans 15 amino acids. Trimming took 8 bases from V and 8 from J, leaving 24 bases between them. In DNA, the CDR3 is TGTGCCAGCCAACCAAACAGGGCCGTAGTGGGGGGCTACACCTTC. It translates to CASQPNRAVVGGYTF.

This rearrangement joins TRBV28 to TRBJ1-5, with D maybe TRBD1 (5 bases). Trimming stripped 8 bases from V and 0 bases from J, with 23 bases between. Germline values: CDR1 MDHEN, CDR2 SYDVKM. This CDR3 region has 18 residues. The CDR3 coding sequence is TGTGCCAGCCCCCCCATGGCAGCCGGGGACTATAGCAATCAGCCCCAGCATTTT. Protein sequence: CASPPMAAGDYSNQPQHF.

This rearrangement joins TRBV5-1 to TRBJ1-6, with TRBD1 matching over 9 bases. The CDR3 extends over 19 amino acids. Germline V gene sequence: CDR1 SGHRS, CDR2 YFSETQ. The trim removed 4 bases at V and 4 bases at J, leaving 15 bases unmatched. DNA of the CDR3: TGCGCCAGCAGCAGAGGGGGACAGGGTGGGTTCCCGTATAATTCACCCCTCCACTTT. This encodes CASSRGGQGGFPYNSPLHF.

The chain carries TRBV9 and TRBJ2-1, with a tentative D call TRBD1 (6 bases). This CDR3 region has 16 residues. Trimming stripped 0 bases from V and 5 bases from J, with 15 bases between. Per germline, CDR1 SGDLS and CDR2 YYNGEE. The CDR3 loop is CASSVGNRDYHNEQFF. The CDR3, as DNA: TGTGCCAGCAGCGTAGGTAACAGGGATTACCACAATGAGCAGTTCTTC.

This chain links TRBV6-6 with TRBJ1-3; D possibly corresponds to TRBD1 (5 bases). Germline V lookup: CDR1 MNHNY, CDR2 SVGAGI (reference sequence). Trimming pared 3 bases from V and 2 bases from J, leaving 11 bases between. This CDR3 spans 15 amino acids. For the CDR3, the DNA is TGTGCCAGCAGTTATCCCCGACAGACTGGAAACACCATATATTTT. Its protein is CASSYPRQTGNTIYF.

The rearrangement uses TRBV7-2 and TRBJ2-3; D call uncertain. The CDR3 contains 15 residues. CDR1 and CDR2 (germline): SGHTA, FQGNSA. V was cut by 1 base and J by 7 bases, with 15 bases left in between. CDR3 loop: CASSLVERQVNTQYF. The CDR3 DNA follows: TGTGCCAGCAGCTTAGTTGAAAGGCAGGTGAATACGCAGTATTTT. Full variable domain (rest looked up from reference TRBV7-2 and TRBJ2-3): GAGVSQSPSNKVTEKGKDVELRCDPISGHTALYWYRQSLGQGLEFLIYFQGNSAPDKSGLPSDRFSAERTGGSVSTLTIQRTQQEDSAVYLCASSLVERQVNTQYFGPGTRLTVL.

The chain joins TRBV6-1 to TRBJ1-6, with 7 bases fitting TRBD1. This CDR3 has 14 amino acids. With V trimmed by 5 bases and J by 9 bases, 7 bases remained unmatched. Germline V gene sequence: CDR1 MNHNS, CDR2 SASEGT. CDR3 protein: CASSHRDSRSPLHF. As DNA, the CDR3 is TGTGCCAGCAGTCACCGGGACAGCCGTTCACCCCTCCACTTT.

The chain combines TRBV7-6 with TRBJ1-2; TRBD1 matches 9 bases. Trimming at V came to 1 base and at J to 6 bases, leaving 3 bases not matched to a gene. This CDR3 spans 14 amino acids. CDR1 is SGHVS and CDR2 is FNYEAQ in the germline V gene. The DNA for the CDR3 is TGTGCCAGCAGCTTAGAGAACAGGGGGCATGGCTACACCTTC. Amino acids: CASSLENRGHGYTF.

The V gene is TRBV14, the J gene TRBJ2-5; 8 nucleotides agree with TRBD1. There are 15 residues in the CDR3. V shed 4 bases, J shed 5 bases, and the junction held 9 bases outside the gene matches. The germline gives CDR1 SGHDN, CDR2 FVKESK. The CDR3 sequence: CASSPQGAGFETQYF. The CDR3 nucleotides are TGTGCCAGCAGCCCCCAGGGGGCTGGGTTCGAGACCCAGTACTTC.

For the CDR3, the DNA is TGCGCCAGCAGCCGAAATTTAGGAGTGAACACTGAAGCTTTCTTT. Its translation: CASSRNLGVNTEAFF. The gene calls are TRBV4-1 and TRBJ1-1, with D uncertain. In germline, CDR1 is MGHRA, CDR2 YSYEKL. The CDR3 length is 15 residues. V lost 4 bases to trimming and J lost 0 bases, with 12 bases between them.

The chain has TRBV5-6 and TRBJ1-1; the match to TRBD1 covers 7 bases. Germline lookup yields CDR1 SGHDT and CDR2 YYEEEE. Losses at the gene ends were 6 bases for V and 5 bases for J; bases not matched to a gene: 10. The CDR3 totals 14 residues. As DNA, the CDR3 is TGTGCCAGCACCCAGACAGGGATACGGACTGAAGCTTTCTTT. Its translation is CASTQTGIRTEAFF.

The gene calls are TRBV7-8 and TRBJ2-7; D remains unclear. Trimming shortened V by 5 bases and J by 7 bases, and 6 bases separated the two germline ends. Germline values: CDR1 SGHVS, CDR2 FQNEAQ. The CDR3 runs to 10 residues. The CDR3 spells CASSREEQYF. CDR3 nucleotides: TGTGCCAGCAGCCGAGAAGAGCAGTACTTC. The full variable domain, with the rest looked up from reference TRBV7-8 and TRBJ2-7, is GAGVSQSPRYKVAKRGQDVALRCDPISGHVSLFWYQQALGQGPEFLTYFQNEAQLDKSGLPSDRFFAERPEGSVSTLKIQRTQQEDSAVYLCASSREEQYFGPGTRLTVT.

The chain links TRBV9 to TRBJ2-5, with 16 bases that match TRBD2. This CDR3 is 16 amino acids long. Germline V gene data show CDR1 as SGDLS and CDR2 as YYNGEE. With 4 bases clipped from V and 2 bases from J, the junction kept 2 bases outside the gene matches. This CDR3 reads CASSMGLAGGQETQYF. CDR3 nucleotide sequence: TGTGCCAGCAGCATGGGACTAGCGGGAGGGCAAGAGACCCAGTACTTC.

The chain combines TRBV5-5 with TRBJ2-1; unclear D gene. V was shortened by 0 bases and J by 4 bases, with 5 bases between the two germline ends. Germline CDR1 is SGHKS and CDR2 is YYEKEE (reference sequence). This CDR3 comprises 13 residues. The CDR3 DNA sequence: TGTGCCAGCAGCTTGGTGTTATACAATGAGCAGTTCTTC. Protein sequence: CASSLVLYNEQFF.

This chain uses TRBV5-4 with TRBJ2-3; TRBD2 agrees at 8 bases. The junction had 14 bases not matched to a gene; V was cut back by 3 bases and J by 5 bases. The germline V gene has CDR1 SGHNT and CDR2 YYREEE (reference sequence). This CDR3 is built from 17 residues. The DNA for the CDR3 is TGTGCCAGCAGCTCCCCCCTAACGGGAGGGTGGATAGATACGCAGTATTTT. Translating gives CASSSPLTGGWIDTQYF.

The gene calls are TRBV7-9 and TRBJ1-1, with D unclear. Between the trimmed V and J ends, which lost 2 bases and 6 bases, there was a span of 13 bases. CDR3 size: 14 residues. Germline V gene lookup returns CDR1 SEHNR and CDR2 FQNEAQ (reference sequence). The CDR3 sequence: CASSLPGMAAEAFF. The DNA of the CDR3 is TGTGCCAGCAGCTTACCGGGGATGGCAGCTGAAGCTTTCTTT.

V usage is TRBV4-2 and J usage is TRBJ2-3; D perhaps matches TRBD2 (6 bases). Germline CDR1 reads LGHNA; CDR2 reads YNFKEQ. This CDR3 spans 18 amino acids. V lost 0 bases and J 4 bases, leaving 20 bases between the germline ends. CDR3 in amino acids: CASSQEPGGAGKADTQYF. In DNA form, the CDR3 reads TGTGCCAGCAGCCAAGAGCCCGGGGGTGCAGGGAAGGCAGATACGCAGTATTTT.

CDR3 protein: CATSSSAGNEQYF. The CDR3 coding sequence is TGTGCCACCAGCAGTTCAGCAGGAAACGAGCAGTACTTC. The rearrangement links TRBV15 to TRBJ2-7; D gene ambiguous. The CDR3 extends over 13 amino acids. Germline CDR1 is LNHNV and CDR2 is YYDKDF (reference sequence). With 3 bases removed from V and 5 bases from J, the gap between germline ends came to 11 bases. Looking up the rest from reference TRBV15 and TRBJ2-7 gives the full variable domain: DAMVIQNPRYQVTQFGKPVTLSCSQTLNHNVMYWYQQKSSQAPKLLFHYYDKDFNNEADTPDNFQSRRPNTSFCFLDIRSPGLGDTAMYLCATSSSAGNEQYFGPGTRLTVT.

This sequence joins TRBV11-2 and TRBJ1-1, with D uncertain. The CDR3 length is 16 residues. V lost 5 bases and J lost 4, with 20 bases in between. Germline assignment: CDR1 SGHAT and CDR2 FQNNGV. This chain's CDR3 is CASSPPGGGRITEAFF. The CDR3 DNA follows: TGTGCCAGCAGCCCCCCGGGAGGAGGTAGAATCACTGAAGCTTTCTTT.

The V and J genes are TRBV12-2 and TRBJ2-7; the table's D call, TRBD1, was not checked against the DNA. TRBV12-2 is designated a pseudogene. The CDR3 sequence is 15 residues long. CDR3 in DNA: TGTGCAAGTCGCCTCCGACAGATAGTTACCTACGAGCAGTACTTC. Protein product: CASRLRQIVTYEQYF.

The J gene is TRBJ1-3, the V gene TRBV5-1, with TRBD1 matching over 7 bases. After removal of 3 bases from V and 1 base from J, the junction contained 1 base not matched to a gene. Germline-derived CDR1 and CDR2 are SGHRS and YFSETQ. The CDR3 is 14 amino acids. CDR3 nucleotide sequence: TGCGCCAGCAGCTCACAGGGGTCTGGAAACACCATATATTTT. Translated: CASSSQGSGNTIYF. Looking up the rest from reference TRBV5-1 and TRBJ1-3 gives the full variable domain: KAGVTQTPRYLIKTRGQQVTLSCSPISGHRSVSWYQQTPGQGLQFLFEYFSETQRNKGNFPGRFSGRQFSNSRSEMNVSTLELGDSALYLCASSSQGSGNTIYFGEGSWLTVV.

V gene TRBV5-4 combines with J gene TRBJ1-6, with D unclear. With 5 bases removed from V and 0 bases from J, the gap between germline ends came to 12 bases. The CDR3 is 16 amino acids. CDR1 is SGHNT and CDR2 is YYREEE in the germline V gene (reference sequence). Here the CDR3 reads CASSPDTNSYNSPLHF. The CDR3 nucleotides read TGTGCCAGCAGTCCTGACACCAACTCCTATAATTCACCCCTCCACTTT.